One T cell receptor (beta chain) is described in this entry. The data were produced by immunoSEQ multiplex PCR, yet TCRdb's version contains in-frame clones alone and is incomplete. The sample has about 350,000 clones, 87% seen once. This entry belongs to a study of blood T cell repertoires in COVID-19. Study context: Acute and convalescent COVID-19 samples came from the United States, Italy and Spain. Nucleic acid was either cDNA or gDNA, and it came from T cells, B-cell-depleted T cells, or PBMCs.

The CDR3 is made up of 19 amino acids. Trimming removed 0 bases from V and 0 bases from J; junction bases left unmatched: 10. CDR1 and CDR2 (germline): MNHEY, SMNVEV (reference sequence). The sequence came from a woman aged 45-65 years with COVID-19, enrolled during active disease. The chain combines TRBV27 with TRBJ2-2; 7 nucleotides match TRBD2. The specimen sequenced was peripheral blood. The CDR3 DNA follows: TGTGCCAGCAGTTTATCTCTTTCACTAGCGACCGCGAACACCGGGGAGCTGTTTTTT. It is translated as CASSLSLSLATANTGELFF.